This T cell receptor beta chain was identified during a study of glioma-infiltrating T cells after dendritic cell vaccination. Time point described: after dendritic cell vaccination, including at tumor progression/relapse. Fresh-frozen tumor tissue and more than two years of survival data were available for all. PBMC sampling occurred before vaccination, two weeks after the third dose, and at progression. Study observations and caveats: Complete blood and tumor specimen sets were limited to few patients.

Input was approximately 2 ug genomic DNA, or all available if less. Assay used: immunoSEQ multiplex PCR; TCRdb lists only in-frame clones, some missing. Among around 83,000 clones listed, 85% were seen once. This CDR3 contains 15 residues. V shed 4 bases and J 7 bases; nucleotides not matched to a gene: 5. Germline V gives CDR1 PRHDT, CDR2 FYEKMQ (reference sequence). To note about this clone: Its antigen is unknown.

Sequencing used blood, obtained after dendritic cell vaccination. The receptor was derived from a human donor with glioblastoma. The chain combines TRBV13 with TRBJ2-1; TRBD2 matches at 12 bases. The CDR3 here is CASSSTSGGRNEQFF. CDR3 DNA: TGTGCCAGCAGCTCGACTAGCGGGGGCCGTAATGAGCAGTTCTTC.